This T cell receptor beta chain was found in a study of cytomegalovirus exposure and HLA in healthy donors (TCRdb year 2017). Background on the whole study: According to an earlier analysis of a few hundred of the donors, roughly 180 million T cells yielded 95 million to 140 million unique TCR beta sequences and roughly 280 Gb of sequence data. An early release covering approximately 600 HLA-typed donors comprised roughly 300 gigabases of sequencing data and around 86 million unique TCR sequences. The genetic ancestry cluster associated with self-reported Caucasian donors included approximately 85% of the roughly 360 genotyped donors. The study aimed to test whether cataloging public T cell receptors could reveal signatures of past pathogen exposure. The study profiled the T cell repertoires of hundreds of subjects by immunosequencing and related them to cytomegalovirus serostatus. In addition to the first cohort of around 670 subjects, a separate validation cohort of under 150 different subjects was used. To predict cytomegalovirus infection status, the study brought together high-throughput TCR immunosequencing, statistical association of individual TCRs with disease status, and machine learning. A later analysis re-examined previously published TCR beta repertoires from roughly 650 donors and added high-resolution HLA genotyping to investigate patterns of TCR occurrence. In the later analysis, no new phenotypic data were used to find candidate immune exposures; instead, reliance was placed on TCR beta sequences and their occurrence across donors. In an earlier analysis of around 540 of the donors, high-throughput TCR beta sequencing was used to judge whether each TCR beta V gene segment behaved as functional or pseudogenic. Alongside the repertoire data, information on donor age, sex, ethnicity and CMV serostatus was compiled. A later genetic analysis took genome-wide SNP genotypes for about 55% of the roughly 670 donors and used that subset as a discovery cohort. Every repertoire in the discovery cohort had been generated on one and the same sequencing platform. Class I and class II HLA loci were covered by the typing at four-digit resolution. Typing coverage varied by locus: about 620-630 donors for A, B, C, DRB1 and DQB1; approximately 560 for DQA1; nearly 610 for DPA1; some 470 for DPB1. About five DR-DQ haplotypes were handled as single units for association and clustering because linkage in the cohort was strong. On average, 235,054 unique TCR beta nucleotide sequences were sequenced per donor among 300 to 500 genotyped donors of the cohort, with 15% to 20% of those sequences being non-productive.

CDR1 and CDR2 were assigned from the germline V gene as MNHNS and SASEGT. Relative to germline, V is missing 0 bases and J is missing 3 bases, with 7 bases of the junction outside any gene match. Reading from cysteine to phenylalanine, the CDR3 counts 17 amino acids. Just the 51-base CDR3 DNA is kept, in frame starting at base 1. The paper's findings and limits, for the study overall: Some IMGT-functional V segments, including TRBV6-2 and TRBV6-3, could not be distinguished by the 87-base-pair reads and were therefore excluded. Most TCR sequences were observed very rarely across donors, whereas some public TCRs were present in many individuals. Several of the top co-occurrence clusters appeared to be linked to parvovirus B19, influenza, CMV and Epstein-Barr virus, according to a later analysis. A later analysis associated about 18,000 TCR beta sequences with specific HLA alleles at a false discovery rate of 0.05. The presence/absence analyses assumed that sequencing depth was roughly uniform across donors, and that assumption may not be true. A further reported finding was that TCR beta sequences accurately predicted the HLA-A and HLA-B alleles for most subjects in the first cohort. Most CMV-associated TCR beta chains appeared to be HLA-restricted in a later analysis, and the HLA associations seemed to be driven largely by CMV exposure. CMV serostatus was the only immune exposure information available for the cohort. According to a later genetic analysis, donors in an Asian-associated ancestry cluster had fewer N-insertions in productive TCRs than the approximately 670-donor mean. In a later analysis, the rate of TCR association differed among HLA loci, with DRB1 alleles having the most associated TCRs and HLA-C alleles having the fewest. In both the original and validation cohorts, the classifier was reported to diagnose cytomegalovirus status with high specificity and sensitivity. Compared with equally common non-associated chains, HLA-associated TCR beta chains in a later analysis were more clonally expanded and had lower generation probabilities. Because counts were too low, roughly 16 rarely observed V segments, including chromosome 9 orphons, were excluded from the earlier analysis of around 640 of the donors. This cohort had only TCR beta chains sequenced, and the lack of alpha or paired-chain data limited which features could be detected. Assigning TCR associations to individual alleles was difficult when HLA alleles, especially DR and DQ, strongly co-occurred. A few of the identified cytomegalovirus-associated TCR beta chains were confirmed in vitro to be specific for cytomegalovirus antigens. Because HLA typing was missing for some donors at each locus, association tests included only the typed subset. A cluster of highly shared sequence variants was judged likely to represent a technical artifact of the sequencing pipeline. In the study, about 150 TCR beta chains were listed as associated with cytomegalovirus. Linkage disequilibrium might explain the correlated functional status among segregating V segments, but an unknown experimental factor could not be excluded. Broadly in line with IMGT annotations, most TCR beta V segments showed up in productive rearrangements about 87% or about 30% of the time in an earlier analysis of 450 to 750 of the donors. An association between a missense DCLRE1C variant and V-gene and J-gene trimming of TCR beta chains was found in a later genetic analysis and replicated in an independent cohort. It was suggested by the authors that the approach could potentially be generalized to other disease states and immunological phenotypes.

The cohort was made up of about 670 healthy bone marrow donors. At the time of sampling, all cohort members were nominally healthy, though unrecorded immune exposures were likely present. The donor was CMV seronegative and belonged to the group of 320 or so seronegative cohort members. Each donor provided a peripheral blood sample, and peripheral blood mononuclear cells were used for TCR beta sequencing. The Qiagen DNeasy Blood Extraction Kit was used to extract genomic DNA from the blood cell samples. Preparation of the library involved the immunoSEQ multiplex PCR assay. For the multiplex PCR, a mixture combining 60 forward primers for TCR Vbeta segments and 13 reverse primers for TCR Jbeta segments was used. The CDR3 region of rearranged TCR beta genes was amplified from genomic DNA with a multiplex PCR assay. The amplified TCR beta libraries were sequenced on the Illumina HiSeq System as 87-base-pair reads. The authors' analysis ran thus. A later analysis counted 75 million to 100 million unique TCR beta chains across the roughly 700 repertoires, and some 11 million of these chains were shared by at least two donors. Raw reads were error-corrected and collapsed into unique sequences by a nearest-neighbor algorithm in which closely related sequences were merged to remove PCR and sequencing errors. To assign V, D and J gene segments, CDR3 sequences were aligned to IMGT reference sequences. Each retained sequence needed at least a six-nucleotide match to both a V gene segment and a J gene segment. A rearrangement was called productive if the CDR3 had no stop codons and remained in frame with V and J, and every other rearrangement was called non-productive. CDR3 was defined by IMGT convention, running from the second conserved V-encoded cysteine to the conserved J-encoded phenylalanine. The earlier analysis of some 600 of the donors excluded sequences that lacked an unambiguous match to a single V gene segment. In an earlier analysis of 587 of the donors, V segments were called functional above 56.7% productive rearrangements and were called segregating when the between-donor standard deviation exceeded 5%. A statistical classification framework was built for diagnosing cytomegalovirus status from the catalog of TCR beta chain sequences. In a later analysis, TCR nucleotide sequences were compared against IMGT/GENE-DB human TR gene sequences so that V and J genes could be assigned. A later analysis assigned CDR3 sequences and most-parsimonious VDJ recombination scenarios with the TCRdist pipeline. In a later analysis, every TCR beta chain was defined by the combination of its CDR3 amino acid sequence and its V-gene family, and reads without a unique V-gene family were dropped. As a way to deal with suspected cross-contamination and a sequencing artifact, a later analysis dropped 450 to 600 nucleotide sequences that were highly shared and had low generation probability. In a later analysis, a clonal expansion index for each public chain was calculated from normalized within-repertoire ranks of inferred template counts. A later analysis computed generation probabilities with a VDJ recombination model fitted to out-of-frame rearrangements, and checked the results against IGoR. A later analysis scored TCR-TCR, TCR-HLA and TCR-CMV co-occurrence with hypergeometric tests, applying a repertoire-size bias correction to TCR pairs. In a later analysis, false discovery rates were estimated by permuting HLA or CMV assignments 20 times. In a later analysis, co-occurring TCRs were grouped using DBSCAN, with TCRdist sequence similarity added in when clustering inside HLA-allele-positive subsets. Repertoires with fewer than 30,000 or more than 120,000 public chains, plus five repertoires with anomalous nucleotide sharing, were excluded from co-occurrence clustering. TCRdb mirrors the immuneACCESS table, restricted to in-frame sequences. Some clones are absent from its copies; in checked studies, under half trace to an unresolved V gene, and the reason for the others is unknown. V, J and clone size are taken as reported in that table, and D and trimming were inferred from the DNA itself. The table for this sample lists 150,000 to 200,000 clones; about 86% of them were counted only once. 2.2% of the sample rests with the top ten.

Remarks on this clone: Its binding antigen is unknown. Base quality data are lacking; no much larger clone is found one base away.

The chain links TRBV6-1 with TRBJ1-5, with 8 bases aligning to TRBD1. Specimen: PBMCs. The clonotype was recovered from a woman between 25 and 40 years old in good health and CMV-seronegative. The DNA sequence reads TGTGCCAGCAGTGAAGCCTCCGGACAGGGATACAATCAGCCCCAGCATTTT. Its protein product is CASSEASGQGYNQPQHF.